A selection of T cell receptor beta chains follows, all from one sample in a study of T cell repertoires in cytomegalovirus infection. Via MiXCR, TCRdb re-called the reads, giving one row per CDR3 protein. In the table there are about 740,000 distinct CDR3 sequences, under 40% of which are singletons. Sample: PBMCs. All receptors come from a human donor in good health (CMV status not recorded). Some clones in this sample may be carry-over from other donors' samples. The CDR3 runs from the conserved cysteine through the conserved F or W. The order of the fields is V gene, D gene, clone size, J gene, CDR3 protein, CDR3 DNA. D genes are given only for firm matches. Part of the rows lack a size; the others show once, few, many or a class for expanded clones.

v_call: TRBV15; d_call: -; clone_size: -; j_call: TRBJ1-1; cdr3_aa: CATSRDGMNTEAFF; cdr3_nt: TGTGCCACCAGCAGAGACGGGATGAACACTGAAGCTTTCTTT
v_call: TRBV5-1; d_call: -; clone_size: -; j_call: TRBJ1-2; cdr3_aa: CASSFRQVDGYTF; cdr3_nt: TGCGCCAGCAGCTTTCGACAGGTGGATGGCTACACCTTC
v_call: TRBV7-3; d_call: -; clone_size: -; j_call: TRBJ2-1; cdr3_aa: CASSLNSVGTYGEQFF; cdr3_nt: TGTGCCAGCAGCTTAAACTCTGTCGGCACCTACGGTGAGCAGTTCTTC
v_call: TRBV7-2; d_call: -; clone_size: many; j_call: TRBJ2-7; cdr3_aa: CASSGFGRFDEQYF; cdr3_nt: TGTGCCAGCAGTGGCTTTGGTAGGTTCGACGAGCAGTACTTC
v_call: TRBV7-6; d_call: TRBD1; clone_size: -; j_call: TRBJ2-5; cdr3_aa: CASSLGQGLQETHYF; cdr3_nt: TGTGCCAGCAGCTTGGGACAGGGGCTCCAAGAGACCCACTACTTC
v_call: TRBV7-2; d_call: TRBD2; clone_size: -; j_call: TRBJ2-1; cdr3_aa: CASSFPGLAGGPSTYNEEFF; cdr3_nt: TGTGCCAGCAGCTTCCCGGGACTAGCGGGAGGGCCCAGTACTTACAATGAGGAGTTCTTC
v_call: TRBV7-6; d_call: -; clone_size: -; j_call: TRBJ2-6; cdr3_aa: CASSTWTVGVSGANVLTF; cdr3_nt: TGTGCCAGCAGCACCTGGACAGTTGGCGTCTCTGGGGCCAACGTCCTGACTTTC
v_call: TRBV7-2; d_call: -; clone_size: few; j_call: TRBJ1-5; cdr3_aa: CASSLARLGNQPQHF; cdr3_nt: TGTGCCAGCAGCTTAGCGAGGTTAGGAAATCAGCCCCAGCATTTT
v_call: TRBV19; d_call: -; clone_size: -; j_call: TRBJ1-1; cdr3_aa: CASSILGGETEAFF; cdr3_nt: TGTGCCAGTAGTATTCTGGGGGGGGAGACTGAAGCTTTCTTT
v_call: TRBV6-2/TRBV6-3; d_call: -; clone_size: -; j_call: TRBJ2-3; cdr3_aa: CASSYPKARRNTQYF; cdr3_nt: TGTGCCAGCAGTTACCCGAAAGCCCGTCGGAATACGCAGTATTTT
v_call: TRBV28; d_call: -; clone_size: few; j_call: TRBJ1-1; cdr3_aa: CASRPTSRVLEAFF; cdr3_nt: TGTGCCAGCAGACCTACATCCCGGGTCCTTGAAGCTTTCTTT
v_call: TRBV4-1; d_call: -; clone_size: few; j_call: TRBJ2-7; cdr3_aa: CASSQGNLGQAGEQYF; cdr3_nt: TGCGCCAGCAGCCAAGGGAACCTTGGCCAGGCCGGCGAGCAGTACTTC
v_call: TRBV6-1; d_call: -; clone_size: few; j_call: TRBJ1-5; cdr3_aa: CASRQISNQPQHF; cdr3_nt: TGTGCCAGCAGACAGATAAGCAATCAGCCCCAGCATTTT
v_call: TRBV10-3; d_call: -; clone_size: few; j_call: TRBJ1-6; cdr3_aa: CAISEVPRGSDSNSPLHF; cdr3_nt: TGTGCCATCAGTGAGGTTCCACGAGGTTCAGATTCCAATTCACCCCTCCACTTT
v_call: TRBV6-6; d_call: -; clone_size: -; j_call: TRBJ2-2; cdr3_aa: CANRMNTGELFF; cdr3_nt: TGTGCCAACAGAATGAACACCGGGGAGCTGTTTTTT
v_call: TRBV12-3/TRBV12-4; d_call: -; clone_size: -; j_call: TRBJ2-5; cdr3_aa: CASSSLQTTQETQYF; cdr3_nt: TGTGCCAGCAGCTCCCTCCAAACCACCCAAGAGACCCAGTACTTC
v_call: TRBV28; d_call: TRBD1; clone_size: -; j_call: TRBJ1-6; cdr3_aa: CASSFSTGVTSPLHF; cdr3_nt: TGTGCCAGCAGTTTCTCCACAGGGGTAACTTCACCCCTCCACTTT
v_call: TRBV11-2; d_call: -; clone_size: many; j_call: TRBJ2-3; cdr3_aa: CASSLSVADTQYF; cdr3_nt: TGTGCCAGCAGCTTATCGGTCGCAGATACGCAGTATTTT
v_call: TRBV27; d_call: TRBD1; clone_size: -; j_call: TRBJ1-5; cdr3_aa: CASRDRRINQPQHF; cdr3_nt: TGTGCCAGCAGGGACAGGAGAATTAATCAGCCCCAGCATTTT
v_call: TRBV7-9; d_call: -; clone_size: -; j_call: TRBJ1-4; cdr3_aa: CASSLAQGPRSLFF; cdr3_nt: TGTGCCAGCAGCTTAGCGCAGGGGCCCCGATCACTGTTTTTT
v_call: TRBV6-5; d_call: -; clone_size: few; j_call: TRBJ2-1; cdr3_aa: CASSLESAHNEQFF; cdr3_nt: TGTGCCAGCAGTCTAGAGAGCGCTCACAATGAGCAGTTCTTC
v_call: TRBV28; d_call: -; clone_size: -; j_call: TRBJ2-7; cdr3_aa: CASSQGTSGGIYERQYF; cdr3_nt: TGTGCCAGCAGTCAAGGGACAAGTGGGGGAATCTACGAGCGGCAGTACTTC
v_call: TRBV12-3/TRBV12-4; d_call: TRBD1; clone_size: -; j_call: TRBJ1-5; cdr3_aa: CASRPGTGPQPQHF; cdr3_nt: TGTGCCAGCAGGCCCGGGACAGGGCCTCAGCCCCAGCATTTT
v_call: TRBV7-7; d_call: -; clone_size: -; j_call: TRBJ2-2; cdr3_aa: CASSLSKGGTGELFF; cdr3_nt: TGTGCTAGCAGCTTATCGAAGGGTGGGACCGGGGAGCTGTTTTTT
v_call: TRBV7-8; d_call: -; clone_size: few; j_call: TRBJ2-6; cdr3_aa: CASILSRSSGANVLTF; cdr3_nt: TGTGCCAGCATCCTTTCTAGGTCCTCTGGGGCCAACGTCCTGACTTTC
v_call: TRBV28; d_call: -; clone_size: few; j_call: TRBJ2-3; cdr3_aa: CASSFFTDTQYF; cdr3_nt: TGTGCCAGCAGTTTCTTCACAGATACGCAGTATTTT
v_call: TRBV29-1; d_call: TRBD2; clone_size: -; j_call: TRBJ2-3; cdr3_aa: CSVAGRDTDTQYF; cdr3_nt: TGCAGCGTTGCCGGGAGGGACACAGATACGCAGTATTTT
v_call: TRBV7-9; d_call: -; clone_size: -; j_call: TRBJ2-7; cdr3_aa: CASSSAGVDEQYF; cdr3_nt: TGTGCCAGCAGCTCAGCAGGGGTAGACGAGCAGTACTTC
v_call: TRBV12-3/TRBV12-4; d_call: -; clone_size: -; j_call: TRBJ2-5; cdr3_aa: CASSLVRNQETQYF; cdr3_nt: TGTGCCAGCAGTTTGGTCCGCAACCAAGAGACCCAGTACTTC
v_call: TRBV7-4; d_call: -; clone_size: once; j_call: TRBJ1-1; cdr3_aa: CASSLATVAFF; cdr3_nt: TGTGCCAGCAGCTTAGCCACGGTAGCTTTCTTT
v_call: TRBV2; d_call: -; clone_size: few; j_call: TRBJ1-2; cdr3_aa: CASSDGWTHRNYGYTF; cdr3_nt: TGTGCCAGCAGTGACGGCTGGACACACCGCAACTATGGCTACACCTTC
v_call: TRBV5-6; d_call: -; clone_size: few; j_call: TRBJ2-7; cdr3_aa: CASSLGSSNYEQYF; cdr3_nt: TGTGCCAGCAGCTTGGGGTCTTCCAACTACGAGCAGTACTTC
v_call: TRBV7-8; d_call: TRBD2; clone_size: many; j_call: TRBJ2-7; cdr3_aa: CASSLGLADSYEQYF; cdr3_nt: TGTGCCAGCAGCTTAGGACTAGCGGACTCCTACGAGCAGTACTTC
v_call: TRBV19; d_call: TRBD2; clone_size: many; j_call: TRBJ2-7; cdr3_aa: CASSMAGTSYEQYF; cdr3_nt: TGTGCCAGTAGTATGGCCGGGACTAGCTACGAGCAGTACTTC
v_call: TRBV6-6; d_call: -; clone_size: -; j_call: TRBJ1-5; cdr3_aa: CASSGGGGYQPQHF; cdr3_nt: TGTGCCAGCAGCGGGGGGGGGGGCTACCAGCCCCAGCATTTT
v_call: TRBV4-1; d_call: TRBD1; clone_size: -; j_call: TRBJ1-1; cdr3_aa: CASSPPDRETFF; cdr3_nt: TGCGCCAGCAGCCCCCCGGACAGGGAAACTTTCTTT
v_call: TRBV18; d_call: -; clone_size: few; j_call: TRBJ1-2; cdr3_aa: CASSPTGSSDYGYTF; cdr3_nt: TGTGCCAGCTCACCTACGGGGTCTTCGGACTATGGCTACACCTTC
v_call: TRBV11-3; d_call: -; clone_size: -; j_call: TRBJ1-1; cdr3_aa: CASSAGTLNTEAFF; cdr3_nt: TGTGCCAGCAGTGCCGGGACTTTGAACACTGAAGCTTTCTTT
v_call: TRBV20-1; d_call: TRBD1; clone_size: -; j_call: TRBJ1-3; cdr3_aa: CSASLRPGQGAGNTIYF; cdr3_nt: TGCAGTGCTAGCCTAAGACCGGGACAGGGGGCCGGAAACACCATATATTTT